Below are 17 T cell receptor beta chains sequenced from a single sample in a study of T cells in Graves' hyperthyroidism and ophthalmopathy. It was RNA transcripts that yielded the amplified TCR beta CDR3 regions. The HTBI primer set was used in a first-round RT-PCR of the TCR CDR3. One entry per CDR3 protein results from TCRdb running MiXCR on the multiplex PCR reads. Among roughly 400,000 distinct CDR3 sequences, about 14% were seen once, and the ten largest hold 28%. Specimen: blood. All receptors come from a man between 50 and 59 years old with Graves' ophthalmopathy.

This clonotype was seen repeatedly, ten times or more. V is TRBV3-1 and J is TRBJ2-1; possible D gene TRBD2, 6 bases. Trimming pared 1 base from V and 0 bases from J, leaving 13 bases between. The V gene's germline CDR1 is LGHDT and CDR2 YNNKEL (reference sequence). The length of the CDR3 is 17 residues. The CDR3 loop reads CASSQGGVGASYNEQFF. CDR3 DNA sequence: TGTGCCAGCAGCCAAGGGGGGGTTGGGGCCTCCTACAATGAGCAGTTCTTC.

This clonotype was seen at least ten times. This chain connects TRBV7-2 to TRBJ2-3; no firm D call. Germline lookup yields CDR1 SGHTA and CDR2 FQGNSA. This CDR3 is built from 15 residues. V shed 5 bases and J shed 0 bases, with 12 bases lying between them. CDR3 nucleotide sequence: TGTGCCAGCAGCCCCAGCTATGTGAGCACAGATACGCAGTATTTT. The encoded protein is CASSPSYVSTDTQYF.

The table lists this clonotype with many counts. J is TRBJ1-1 and V is TRBV30; TRBD1 matches at 8 bases. CDR3 length: 12 residues. Germline assignment: CDR1 GTSNPN and CDR2 SVGIG (reference sequence). Losses at the gene ends were 5 bases for V and 1 base for J; bases not matched to a gene: 0. The CDR3 nucleotides are TGTGCCTGGGACAGGGGGAACACTGAAGCTTTCTTT. Translation: CAWDRGNTEAFF.

The chain employs TRBV20-1 and TRBJ2-7; D gene ambiguous. The V gene lost 6 bases and the J gene lost 5 bases, with 5 bases spanning the gap. Per germline, CDR1 DFQATT and CDR2 SNEGSKA (reference sequence). The CDR3 totals 9 residues. As DNA, the CDR3 is TGCAGTGCCCAGGACGAGCAGTACTTC. This codes for CSAQDEQYF.

In this sample, this clonotype turned up a few times. J is TRBJ1-1 and V is TRBV30, with 7 bases lining up with TRBD1. Germline trimming cut 3 bases from V and 2 bases from J; bases unmatched to any gene: 9. The CDR3 consists of 15 residues. CDR1 and CDR2 from the germline V gene are GTSNPN and SVGIG (reference sequence). The DNA for the CDR3 is TGTGCCTGGAGCGGGAACAGGGGCTTTAACACTGAAGCTTTCTTT. Its protein is CAWSGNRGFNTEAFF. The full variable domain, in which reference TRBV30 and TRBJ1-1 provide the parts outside the CDR3, is SQTIHQWPATLVQPVGSPLSLECTVEGTSNPNLYWYRQAAGRGLQLLFYSVGIGQISSEVPQNLSASRPQDRQFILSSKKLLLSDSGFYLCAWSGNRGFNTEAFFGQGTRLTVV.

In its sample, this clonotype was seen many times. This chain uses TRBV24-1 with TRBJ2-5; 7 bases fit TRBD1. After removal of 1 base from V and 4 bases from J, the junction contained 8 bases not matched to a gene. The CDR3 is 16 amino acids. From germline, CDR1 is KGHDR and CDR2 SFDVKD. CDR3 in DNA: TGTGCCACCAGTGATTTCGGGCGACAGGGCGGAGAGACCCAGTACTTC. Protein sequence: CATSDFGRQGGETQYF.

This clonotype was recorded at least ten times. The chain joins TRBV3-1 to TRBJ2-5; TRBD2 aligns across 14 bases. Unmatched junction bases numbered 6, after V lost 1 base and J lost 5 bases. This CDR3 is built from 17 residues. The germline gives CDR1 LGHDT, CDR2 YNNKEL (reference sequence). CDR3 sequence (DNA): TGTGCCAGCAGCCAAGGACTAGCGGGAGGGCTACGGGAGACCCAGTACTTC. Translation gives CASSQGLAGGLRETQYF.

There are many counts of this clonotype. This chain links TRBV7-9 with TRBJ2-7, with D uncertain. The CDR3 is 14 amino acids. Germline V gene data show CDR1 as SEHNR and CDR2 as FQNEAQ (reference sequence). V was clipped by 5 bases and J by 3 bases, with 14 bases between them. The CDR3 DNA follows: TGTGCCAGCAGCGAATGGACGGATTACTACGAGCAGTACTTC. This sequence encodes CASSEWTDYYEQYF.

This clonotype was seen a handful of times. V and J are TRBV12-5 and TRBJ2-1, with TRBD2 identical over 12 bases. This CDR3 is 17 amino acids long. V gave up 2 bases and J gave up 1 base; unmatched junction bases: 3. CDR1 and CDR2 (germline): LGHNT, FRNRAP. CDR3 DNA sequence: TGTGCTAGTGGTTTGACTAGCGGGAGGATTTCCTACAATGAGCAGTTCTTC. This encodes CASGLTSGRISYNEQFF.

The sample holds a few counts of this clonotype. Compared with germline, one end of the junction differs, possibly owing to a read error. The CDR3 loop reads CASSLMAGGPNEQFF. The CDR3 DNA reads as TGTGCTAGCAGCTTAATGGCGGGAGGACCCAATGAGCAGTTCTTC. This chain connects TRBV7-7 to TRBJ2-1; 8 bases are shared with TRBD2. The germline V gene has CDR1 SSHAT and CDR2 FNYEAQ (reference sequence). This CDR3 is 15 amino acids long.

About this clonotype itself: The germline gene is not matched at one end of the junction; a read error may be the cause. The V and J genes are TRBV10-3 and TRBJ1-5, with TRBD1 matching 9 bases. Germline V gene sequence: CDR1 ENHRY, CDR2 SYGVKD. CDR3 length: 18 amino acids. The CDR3 reads CAVRRNVIATGGSQPQHF. CDR3 bases: TGTGCCGTCAGGAGGAATGTCATAGCGACAGGGGGGAGCCAGCCCCAGCATTTT.

This clonotype was seen a few times. The chain has TRBV5-6 and TRBJ2-1, with D perhaps assigned TRBD1 or TRBD2 (5 bases each). Per the germline V gene, CDR1 is SGHDT and CDR2 is YYEEEE. CDR3 size: 15 residues. V was shortened by 2 bases and J by 3 bases, with 12 bases between the two germline ends. For the CDR3, the DNA is TGTGCCAGCAGCTTACCGGGACGGATCTACAATGAGCAGTTCTTC. It encodes CASSLPGRIYNEQFF.

This clonotype was detected only a few times. The chain recombines TRBV25-1 with TRBJ1-2; no reliable D call. The V end lost 0 bases, the J end lost 4 bases, and 6 bases lay between the germline ends. The CDR3 extends over 13 amino acids. Germline-derived CDR1 and CDR2 are MGHDK and SYGVNS. The CDR3 DNA follows: TGTGCCAGCAGTGAATATGAGCTCTATGGCTACACCTTC. As protein: CASSEYELYGYTF.

This clonotype was detected ten times or more. CDR3 nucleotide sequence: TGTGCCAGCTCACCCGGAGTTAATGAAAAACTGTTTTTT. Amino acid sequence: CASSPGVNEKLFF. The chain uses TRBV18 and TRBJ1-4; D remains ambiguous. Germline-derived CDR1 and CDR2 are KGHSH and LQKENI. Trimming pared 3 bases from V and 4 bases from J, leaving 6 bases between. This CDR3 has 13 residues. The full variable domain, its missing parts supplied by reference TRBV18 and TRBJ1-4, is NAGVMQNPRHLVRRRGQEARLRCSPMKGHSHVYWYRQLPEEGLKFMVYLQKENIIDESGMPKERFSAEFPKEGPSILRIQQVVRGDSAAYFCASSPGVNEKLFFGSGTQLSVL.

This clonotype was counted many times. The rearrangement links TRBV5-5 to TRBJ1-2, with 11 positions matching TRBD1. CDR3 size: 14 residues. J lost 8 bases, V lost 4 bases, and 7 bases had no gene match. Germline V gene lookup returns CDR1 SGHKS and CDR2 YYEKEE (reference sequence). In DNA, the CDR3 is TGTGCCAGCAGCGCCGGGACAGGGGGACAAGGCTACACCTTC. Its protein product is CASSAGTGGQGYTF.

In the case of this clonotype: A single base separates this from a much larger clone, so it may be a read error. The chain uses TRBV6-1 and TRBJ2-5; 9 bases fit TRBD2. CDR1 is MNHNS and CDR2 is SASEGT in the germline V gene. The CDR3 has 17 amino acids. The CDR3 here is CASSEVEIAGVRETRYF. As DNA, the CDR3 is TGTGCCAGCAGTGAAGTCGAGATAGCGGGAGTTCGGGAGACCCGGTACTTC.

In this sample, this clonotype turned up a few times. The chain recombines TRBV7-9 with TRBJ2-3; TRBD1 aligns across 10 bases. Germline lookup yields CDR1 SEHNR and CDR2 FQNEAQ (reference sequence). CDR3 length: 15 amino acids. Losses at the gene ends were 3 bases for V and 6 bases for J; bases not matched to a gene: 6. As DNA, the CDR3 is TGTGCCAGCAGCTTGCTGGACAGGGGGAAGGATACGCAGTATTTT. Translation gives CASSLLDRGKDTQYF.